Presented here are 18 T cell receptor beta chains from one specimen sequenced in a study of glioma-infiltrating T cells. Amplification of TCR alpha and beta CDR3 regions from RNA used iRepertoire nested multiplex PCR. One entry per CDR3 protein, called by TCRdb with MiXCR from the multiplex PCR reads. In the table there are under 130,000 distinct CDR3 sequences, around 28% of which are singletons. Material for sequencing was glioma tissue, nonneoplastic brain tissue, or PBMCs (not recorded which). The receptors here all came from a human donor with low-grade glioma or glioblastoma, undergoing nonglioma brain surgery, or in good health (not recorded which).

This clonotype was counted many times. This chain connects TRBV6-2 or TRBV6-3 to TRBJ2-5, with TRBD1 as a possible D gene (5 bases). Deletions cut 0 bases from V and 9 bases from J, with 8 bases between. The CDR3 contains 12 residues. Germline values: CDR1 MNHEY, CDR2 SVGEGT. CDR3 nucleotides: TGTGCCAGCAGTTACTCGATCAGGGCCCAGTACTTC. Its translation: CASSYSIRAQYF.

Regarding this clonotype: This sequence may be a read error, since a much larger clone differs from it by one base. The chain links TRBV3-1 to TRBJ2-4, with D unclear. The CDR3 totals 15 residues. Trimming stripped 3 bases from V and 0 bases from J, with 9 bases between. Germline V gives CDR1 LGHDT, CDR2 YNNKEL (reference sequence). CDR3 DNA sequence: TGTGCCAGCAGCCATTTAGATGTAGCCAAAAACATTCAGTACTTC. Residues: CASSHLDVAKNIQYF.

The chain links TRBV20-1 to TRBJ2-3; no firm D call. CDR1 and CDR2 from the germline V gene are DFQATT and SNEGSKA (reference sequence). The ends were cut back, 4 bases at V and 1 base at J, with 12 bases in the middle. This CDR3 contains 14 residues. CDR3 loop: CSATDRRGTDTQYF. CDR3 in DNA: TGCAGTGCTACCGACCGGCGTGGCACAGATACGCAGTATTTT.

The CDR3 is CASSQDICNEQFF. For the CDR3, the DNA is TGTGCCAGCAGCCAAGATATTTGCAATGAGCAGTTCTTC. V gene TRBV3-1 combines with J gene TRBJ2-1; D not certain. Trimming took off 0 bases at V and 6 bases at J, with 6 bases between the two ends. The CDR3 loop spans 13 amino acids. CDR1 LGHDT and CDR2 YNNKEL come from the germline V gene (reference sequence).

This clonotype was detected many times. The junction departs from germline at one end; a sequencing error may be responsible. The chain has TRBV6-1 and TRBJ2-1, with D perhaps TRBD1 (6 bases). Germline V gene sequence: CDR1 MNHNS, CDR2 SASEGT. The CDR3 length is 11 residues. CDR3 nucleotide sequence: TGTGCCAGCAGTGATTTTCGTGGACAGATTTTC. This sequence encodes CASSDFRGQIF.

A remark on this clonotype: Being one base from a much bigger clone, this may be a read error. V is TRBV7-9 and J is TRBJ2-3; TRBD2 aligns across 7 bases. The V gene's germline CDR1 is SEHNR and CDR2 FQNEAQ (reference sequence). The CDR3 is 12 amino acids. In DNA, the CDR3 is TGTGCCAGAAGCTTAGCGGGAGATACGCAGTATTTT. It codes for CARSLAGDTQYF.

This clonotype has at least ten counts. J is TRBJ1-6 and V is TRBV7-2; 8 nucleotides agree with TRBD1. This CDR3 is built from 15 residues. With V trimmed by 5 bases and J by 10 bases, 10 bases remained unmatched. Germline V gene lookup returns CDR1 SGHTA and CDR2 FQGNSA. CDR3 sequence reads: CASSPIGQGISPLHF. In DNA, the CDR3 is TGTGCCAGCAGCCCCATAGGACAGGGTATCTCACCCCTCCACTTT.

With regard to this clonotype: A read error may be the cause here, since a much bigger clone is one base away. The chain carries TRBV3-1 and TRBJ1-2; D possibly corresponds to TRBD1 (6 bases). The CDR3 totals 14 residues. Per germline, CDR1 LGHDT and CDR2 YNNKEL (reference sequence). V lost 8 bases to trimming and J lost 6 bases, with 19 bases between them. The CDR3 coding sequence is TGTGCCAGCTCCGGGCAGGGAGGGGGGCATGGCTACACCTTC. Protein product: CASSGQGGGHGYTF.

As concerns this clonotype: This may come from a read error, since a much larger clone is one base off. The gene calls are TRBV7-9 and TRBJ1-1, with D tentatively TRBD1 (5 bases). Germline CDR1 and CDR2: SEHNR and FQNEAQ (reference sequence). The CDR3 spans 14 residues. The CDR3 nucleotides read TGTGCCAGCAGCTTAGCTGGGGCCAACACTGAAGATTTCTTT. This translates into CASSLAGANTEDFF.

The table lists this clonotype with many counts. This chain connects TRBV27 to TRBJ2-1; 7 bases fit TRBD1. Trimming took 3 bases from V and 7 from J; bases not matched to a gene: 15. The CDR3 is made up of 17 amino acids. CDR1 and CDR2 from the germline V gene are MNHEY and SMNVEV (reference sequence). Here the CDR3 DNA reads TGTGCCAGCAGTTTCCTCAATAAAGGGGGCTTGGGGAATGAGCAGTTCTTC. Protein sequence: CASSFLNKGGLGNEQFF.

This clonotype was recorded at least ten times. The chain is built from TRBV12-3 or TRBV12-4 and TRBJ2-3, with 7 bases aligning to TRBD1. The CDR3 totals 14 residues. Trimming took 8 bases from V and 1 from J; bases not matched to a gene: 6. CDR3 bases: TGTGCCAGCGGGGAAGGACAGGGCACAGATACGCAGTATTTT. Its translation: CASGEGQGTDTQYF.

In this sample, this clonotype turned up many times. The chain employs TRBV7-9 and TRBJ2-1; maybe TRBD1 (7 bases). Trimming took off 4 bases at V and 7 bases at J, with 11 bases between the two ends. CDR3 length: 13 amino acids. Germline CDR1 is SEHNR and CDR2 is FQNEAQ (reference sequence). This chain's CDR3 is CASSWRDRNEQFF. DNA for the CDR3: TGTGCCAGCAGCTGGCGGGACAGAAATGAGCAGTTCTTC.

This clonotype was observed many times. The rearrangement joins TRBV20-1 to TRBJ1-2; 8 positions agree with TRBD1. The germline CDR1 and CDR2 sequences are DFQATT and SNEGSKA (reference sequence). The CDR3 sequence is 15 residues long. J lost 2 bases, V lost 1 base, and 6 bases had no gene match. CDR3 bases: TGCAGTGCTAGAGCGGACAGGGACCAAAACTATGGCTACACCTTC. It specifies CSARADRDQNYGYTF.

This clonotype was detected only a few times. The rearrangement uses TRBV14 and TRBJ2-3, with a tentative D call TRBD2 (6 bases). Germline V gene lookup returns CDR1 SGHDN and CDR2 FVKESK. The CDR3 consists of 15 residues. V was clipped by 4 bases and J by 2 bases, with 13 bases between them. The CDR3 nucleotides read TGTGCCAGCAGCCCCCTTGGGACTTTCACAGATACGCAGTATTTT. Its protein is CASSPLGTFTDTQYF.

Ten or more counts support this clonotype. CDR3 protein: CASSLDGSSNQPQHF. CDR3 DNA sequence: TGTGCCAGCAGCTTAGATGGCAGTAGCAATCAGCCCCAGCATTTT. This chain uses TRBV11-2 with TRBJ1-5; D gene uncertain. The V and J ends lost 0 bases and 0 bases respectively, with 6 bases between them. The CDR3 loop spans 15 amino acids. Per the germline V gene, CDR1 is SGHAT and CDR2 is FQNNGV.

In its sample, this clonotype was seen many times. The chain is built from TRBV12-3 or TRBV12-4 and TRBJ2-3; D gene unclear. V lost 5 bases and J 7 bases, leaving 10 bases between the germline ends. The CDR3 covers 12 residues. CDR3 loop: CASSARLNTQYF. Here the CDR3 DNA reads TGTGCCAGCAGTGCGAGGCTTAATACGCAGTATTTT.

This clonotype was recorded a few times. The chain couples TRBV7-9 to TRBJ2-1; TRBD1 matches at 9 bases. J gave up 7 bases and V 6 bases, and 7 bases lay outside the gene matches. CDR1 SEHNR and CDR2 FQNEAQ come from the germline V gene (reference sequence). The length of the CDR3 is 14 residues. The CDR3 sequence: CASRAQGAGNEQFF. The DNA for the CDR3 is TGTGCCAGCAGGGCACAGGGGGCGGGTAATGAGCAGTTCTTC.

On this clonotype: A much larger clone lies one base from this, so it may be a read error. V usage is TRBV18 and J usage is TRBJ1-2; weak D call: TRBD1 (6 bases). The CDR3 loop spans 14 amino acids. In germline, CDR1 is KGHSH, CDR2 LQKENI. CDR3 in amino acids: CASSPPGHPYDYTF. CDR3 in DNA: TGTGCCAGCTCACCACCGGGACACCCGTATGACTACACCTTC.